The 8 T cell receptor beta chains in this list originate from one sample, sequenced in a study of cytomegalovirus exposure and HLA in healthy donors. With 60 Vbeta and 13 Jbeta primers, the PCR was carried out. Clones were read by immunoSEQ multiplex PCR, and TCRdb kept only the in-frame ones, dropping some. The sample has approximately 110,000 clones; about 83% are singletons. Sequencing used PBMCs. Receptor source: a female donor in good health and CMV-seropositive.

The gene calls are TRBV7-9 and TRBJ1-1, with D possibly TRBD1 on 6 matching bases. The germline V gene encodes CDR1 SEHNR and CDR2 FQNEAQ (reference sequence). The CDR3 runs to 12 residues. Trimming shortened V by 2 bases and J by 9 bases, and 10 bases separated the two germline ends. The CDR3 DNA reads as TGTGCCAGCAGCTTACTCAGGGGCCAAGCTTTCTTT. Protein: CASSLLRGQAFF.

The chain combines TRBV10-3 with TRBJ1-1; TRBD1 matches 8 bases. The V gene end was trimmed by 0 bases and the J gene end by 4 bases; junction bases not matched to a gene: 13. The CDR3 is 18 residues long. CDR1 ENHRY and CDR2 SYGVKD come from the germline V gene. In DNA, the CDR3 is TGTGCCATCAGTGAGTCAAAGATGAGCCGGGACAGGAGCACTGAAGCTTTCTTT. Protein product: CAISESKMSRDRSTEAFF.

The V and J genes are TRBV5-1 and TRBJ1-1; the D is unclear. Trimming removed 4 bases from V and 0 bases from J, with 19 bases in between. The germline gives CDR1 SGHRS, CDR2 YFSETQ. This CDR3 has 17 amino acids. This chain's CDR3 is CASSPPGVAAMNTEAFF. CDR3 sequence (DNA): TGCGCCAGCAGCCCCCCGGGAGTTGCGGCCATGAACACTGAAGCTTTCTTT.

This chain uses TRBV4-2 with TRBJ1-1; 7 positions agree with TRBD1. CDR3 length: 18 amino acids. V shed 1 base, J shed 4 bases, and the junction held 15 bases outside the gene matches. Germline lookup yields CDR1 LGHNA and CDR2 YNFKEQ. The DNA of the CDR3 is TGTGCCAGCAGCCAAGCGGTCAGAAACCGACAGGGCTTCACTGAAGCTTTCTTT. Translating it yields CASSQAVRNRQGFTEAFF.

The chain uses TRBV7-3 and TRBJ2-3; 9 nucleotides match TRBD1. Trimming at V came to 7 bases and at J to 2 bases, leaving 10 bases not matched to a gene. Germline V CDR1 and CDR2: SGHTA, FQGTGA. CDR3 length equals 16 residues. CDR3: CASTTTGTGITDTQYF. CDR3 nucleotide sequence: TGTGCCAGCACCACAACCGGGACAGGGATCACAGATACGCAGTATTTT.

The chain carries TRBV6-1 and TRBJ1-5, with D possibly TRBD1 on 5 matching bases. This CDR3 is 14 amino acids long. Between the trimmed V and J ends, which lost 4 bases and 7 bases, there was a span of 14 bases. Germline assignment: CDR1 MNHNS and CDR2 SASEGT. This chain's CDR3 is CASSGGGGFQPQHF. The CDR3, as DNA: TGTGCCAGCAGTGGCGGGGGGGGGTTCCAGCCCCAGCATTTT.

The chain carries TRBV29-1 and TRBJ1-2; D is possibly TRBD1 (6 bases). There are 16 residues in the CDR3. V lost 7 bases and J 0 bases, leaving 21 bases between the germline ends. Germline V gene data show CDR1 as SQVTM and CDR2 as ANQGSEA. The CDR3 DNA follows: TGCAGCGCCCAAACGGGCAGGGGAAGACCTAACTATGGCTACACCTTC. Residues: CSAQTGRGRPNYGYTF.

The V and J genes are TRBV4-3 and TRBJ2-7; TRBD1 agrees at 9 bases. This CDR3 contains 15 residues. The trim removed 5 bases at V and 5 bases at J, leaving 10 bases unmatched. Germline CDR1 reads LGHNA; CDR2 reads YSLEER. The CDR3 here is CASSSRGQGRDEQYF. The CDR3 DNA reads TGCGCCAGCAGCTCCCGCGGACAGGGGAGGGACGAGCAGTACTTC.